Listed below are T cell receptor beta chains from one sample, sequenced in a study of T-cell memory formation after mild COVID-19. Each CDR3 protein gets one entry after TCRdb re-called the 5' RACE reads with MiXCR. The data show roughly 240,000 distinct CDR3 sequences, around 15% seen once. The sequenced sample consisted of PBMCs or a T cell subset sorted from them (not recorded which). All receptors derive from a man aged 18 to 30 who had mild COVID-19 (a few samples of this study predate the infection). Cell type and time point are not known. Each CDR3 is given with its conserved first and last residue. The D gene is left open where the match is weak. Expanded clones are given a class, and other clones once, few, many or no size at all.

CDR3 protein: CSAIRLAGGSNYNEQFF
CDR3 DNA: TGCAGTGCGATTCGACTAGCGGGGGGGTCTAACTACAATGAGCAGTTCTTC
V gene: TRBV20-1
J gene: TRBJ2-1
D gene: TRBD2
clone size: few

CDR3 protein: CASSQADIFTGELFF
CDR3 DNA: TGTGCCAGCAGCCAAGCGGACATTTTCACCGGGGAGCTGTTTTTT
V gene: TRBV3-1
J gene: TRBJ2-2
D gene: -
clone size: -

CDR3 protein: CASSSPLADNQPQHF
CDR3 DNA: TGTGCCAGCAGTTCCCCTTTGGCAGACAATCAGCCCCAGCATTTT
V gene: TRBV6-2/TRBV6-3
J gene: TRBJ1-5
D gene: -
clone size: -

CDR3 protein: CASRSLGLAVQETQYF
CDR3 DNA: TGCGCCAGCAGAAGTCTGGGACTAGCGGTCCAAGAGACCCAGTACTTC
V gene: TRBV5-1
J gene: TRBJ2-5
D gene: TRBD2
clone size: few

CDR3 protein: CASRVSGTPTWGYTF
CDR3 DNA: TGCGCCAGCAGAGTCTCCGGGACTCCGACCTGGGGCTACACCTTC
V gene: TRBV5-1
J gene: TRBJ1-2
D gene: -
clone size: few

CDR3 protein: CASSRAMTSGVTGELFF
CDR3 DNA: TGTGCCAGCAGCCGGGCCATGACTAGCGGGGTTACCGGGGAGCTGTTTTTT
V gene: TRBV3-1
J gene: TRBJ2-2
D gene: TRBD2
clone size: few

CDR3 protein: CASSQPSGGLGNYGYTF
CDR3 DNA: TGTGCCAGCAGCCAACCCTCCGGTGGGTTAGGCAACTATGGCTACACCTTC
V gene: TRBV4-2
J gene: TRBJ1-2
D gene: -
clone size: few

CDR3 protein: CSALRDGGGYTF
CDR3 DNA: TGCAGTGCTCTCAGGGACGGGGGGGGCTACACCTTC
V gene: TRBV20-1
J gene: TRBJ1-2
D gene: -
clone size: -

CDR3 protein: CASSDSAGGPNEQFF
CDR3 DNA: TGTGCCAGCAGTGACTCAGCGGGGGGGCCCAATGAGCAGTTCTTC
V gene: TRBV6-4
J gene: TRBJ2-1
D gene: TRBD2
clone size: many

CDR3 protein: CASSLDSSGVAFF
CDR3 DNA: TGTGCCAGCAGCTTAGATTCGTCGGGCGTCGCTTTCTTT
V gene: TRBV7-9
J gene: TRBJ1-1
D gene: -
clone size: -

CDR3 protein: CASSLPDRARRLGYTF
CDR3 DNA: TGTGCCAGCAGCTTACCGGACAGGGCAAGGCGGCTCGGCTACACCTTC
V gene: TRBV7-2
J gene: TRBJ1-2
D gene: TRBD1
clone size: -

CDR3 protein: CASSIAGGPYNEQFF
CDR3 DNA: TGCGCCAGCAGCATAGCGGGGGGGCCCTACAATGAGCAGTTCTTC
V gene: TRBV5-1
J gene: TRBJ2-1
D gene: TRBD2
clone size: few

CDR3 protein: CASSPPARTSYEQYF
CDR3 DNA: TGTGCCAGCTCACCACCGGCCAGGACGTCCTACGAGCAGTACTTC
V gene: TRBV18
J gene: TRBJ2-7
D gene: -
clone size: many

CDR3 protein: CASSYRTGSTDTQYF
CDR3 DNA: TGTGCCAGCAGTTACCGAACAGGTAGCACAGATACGCAGTATTTT
V gene: TRBV6-5
J gene: TRBJ2-3
D gene: -
clone size: many